This T cell receptor beta chain was captured by sequencing in a study of T cells in Graves' hyperthyroidism and ophthalmopathy. Background on the study: Upon initial diagnosis and before any treatment, peripheral blood was collected.

This clonotype occurred many times. RNA transcripts were the template for amplifying TCR beta CDR3 regions. HTBI primers were the set used in a first-round RT-PCR of the TCR CDR3. MiXCR, applied by TCRdb to the multiplex PCR reads, yields one record per CDR3 protein. The sample lists some 500,000 distinct CDR3 sequences, roughly 14% occurring once. A lack of ophthalmopathy progression within 18 months defined stable Graves' hyperthyroidism. The sequenced sample was blood. This TCR came from a woman between 18 and 29 years old with Graves' hyperthyroidism.

In DNA, the CDR3 is TGTGCCAGCAGCGTAGATCCGCAGGGGGTGCTGGGAGAGACCCAGTACTTC. Translation: CASSVDPQGVLGETQYF. The V call is TRBV9, the J call TRBJ2-5; 7 bases map to TRBD1. The ends lost 0 bases at V and 4 bases at J; junction bases unmatched: 12. This CDR3 has 17 amino acids. Germline V gives CDR1 SGDLS, CDR2 YYNGEE.